This T cell receptor beta chain was observed in a study of blood T cell repertoires in COVID-19. Study-wide context: Collection of acute and convalescent COVID-19 samples took place in the United States, Italy and Spain.

TCRdb's copy holds only in-frame clones and misses some; the assay was immunoSEQ multiplex PCR. This table holds approximately 310,000 clones, roughly 84% found once. Germline V gene lookup returns CDR1 LNHDA and CDR2 SQIVND (reference sequence). Trimming left V 4 bases short and J 3 bases short, with 13 bases between. The CDR3 covers 14 residues. V and J are TRBV19 and TRBJ2-7, with D possibly TRBD1 on 6 matching bases. The sequence was obtained from a man aged 50-59 years with active or convalescent COVID-19. Sequenced input: peripheral blood. The CDR3 is CASSRGLGNYEQYF. CDR3 sequence (DNA): TGTGCCAGTAGTAGGGGGCTAGGGAACTACGAGCAGTACTTC.